The 31 T cell receptor beta chains presented below share a single source sample, sequenced in a study of blood T cell repertoires in COVID-19 (TCRdb year 2020). Libraries were prepared through the immunoSEQ multiplex PCR assay. This is the immuneACCESS table as TCRdb keeps it, with only in-frame sequences that have V and J called. A part of the clones is gone; compared with another copy, unresolved V genes explain less than half, and the rest is unexplained. Within this sample are 250,000 to 350,000 clones, with about 91% of them counted one time only. Around 12% of the sample comes from the top ten. The sequencing sample was made of peripheral blood. Every receptor here comes from a woman in her sixties with acute or convalescent COVID-19.

Here the CDR3 reads CASLSGANVLTF. For the CDR3, the DNA is TGTGCCAGCCTTTCTGGGGCCAACGTCCTGACTTTC. This chain uses TRBV6-6 with TRBJ2-6; unclear D gene. The germline V gene encodes CDR1 MNHNY and CDR2 SVGAGI (reference sequence). The CDR3 is 12 amino acids. Trimming shortened V by 8 bases and J by 1 base, and 3 bases separated the two germline ends.

The rearrangement joins TRBV3-1 (or the pseudogene TRBV3-2) to TRBJ2-2; 8 nucleotides agree with TRBD1. Looked up from germline, CDR1 is LGHDT and CDR2 is YNNKEL (reference sequence). V lost 4 bases to trimming and J lost 9 bases; unmatched junction nucleotides: 13. The CDR3 has 16 amino acids. The CDR3 sequence: CASSRDSGTGHRELFF. CDR3 nucleotides: TGTGCCAGCAGCCGCGATTCCGGGACAGGCCACCGGGAGCTGTTTTTT.

This clone was detected once. The chain joins TRBV14 to TRBJ2-1; 10 bases align to TRBD1. The germline gives CDR1 SGHDN, CDR2 FVKESK. CDR3 length equals 15 residues. J lost 9 bases, V lost 4 bases, and 9 bases had no gene match. The CDR3 sequence: CASSLKTGGLREQFF. DNA for the CDR3: TGTGCCAGCAGCCTCAAGACAGGGGGCCTTCGTGAGCAGTTCTTC. Based on the CDR3 plus reference TRBV14 and TRBJ2-1, the full variable domain is EAGVTQFPSHSVIEKGQTVTLRCDPISGHDNLYWYRRVMGKEIKFLLHFVKESKQDESGMPNNRFLAERTGGTYSTLKVQPAELEDSGVYFCASSLKTGGLREQFFGPGTRLTVL.

The V and J genes are TRBV19 and TRBJ2-3; a possible D gene is TRBD2 (6 bases). The V end lost 7 bases, the J end lost 4 bases, and 15 bases lay between the germline ends. Germline V gene lookup returns CDR1 LNHDA and CDR2 SQIVND (reference sequence). There are 14 residues in the CDR3. The CDR3 sequence is CASKERAGADTQYF. In nucleotides, the CDR3 is TGTGCCAGTAAGGAGCGGGCAGGTGCAGATACGCAGTATTTT.

V and J are TRBV28 and TRBJ2-7; 12 bases map to TRBD2. With V trimmed by 5 bases and J by 2 bases, 16 bases remained unmatched. This CDR3 has 19 residues. Per the germline V gene, CDR1 is MDHEN and CDR2 is SYDVKM. CDR3 coding DNA: TGTGCCAGCAGTCGACCTCCGGGACTAGCGGGCGGAGCCCCCTACGAGCAGTACTTC. Protein: CASSRPPGLAGGAPYEQYF.

In its sample, this clone was seen a few times. The chain combines TRBV6-5 with TRBJ2-3; 9 bases are a match to TRBD2. The V and J ends lost 7 bases and 1 base, in that order; junction bases with no gene match: 6. This CDR3 spans 15 amino acids. Germline V gene data show CDR1 as MNHEY and CDR2 as SVGAGI. CDR3 sequence reads: CASTLAGAGTDTQYF. CDR3 nucleotide sequence: TGTGCCAGCACCTTAGCGGGAGCTGGCACAGATACGCAGTATTTT.

The chain carries TRBV2 and TRBJ2-1; 11 nucleotides line up with TRBD2. CDR1 is SNHLY, CDR2 FYNNEI, per germline. The CDR3 contains 14 residues. V lost 8 bases, J lost 5 bases, and 5 bases stayed unmatched. DNA of the CDR3: TGTGCCAGCCTCGTAGCGGGGGGGCACAATGAGCAGTTCTTC. Its translation is CASLVAGGHNEQFF.

The chain combines TRBV9 with TRBJ1-5, with 7 bases identical to TRBD1. The trim removed 3 bases at V and 4 bases at J, leaving 4 bases unmatched. Per the germline V gene, CDR1 is SGDLS and CDR2 is YYNGEE. The CDR3 covers 14 residues. This CDR3 is CASSAGQPNQPQHF. The CDR3 DNA is TGTGCCAGCAGCGCGGGACAGCCAAATCAGCCCCAGCATTTT. Using reference TRBV9 and TRBJ1-5 for the parts outside the CDR3, the full variable domain is DSGVTQTPKHLITATGQRVTLRCSPRSGDLSVYWYQQSLDQGLQFLIQYYNGEERAKGNILERFSAQQFPDLHSELNLSSLELGDSALYFCASSAGQPNQPQHFGDGTRLSIL.

The chain employs TRBV5-4 and TRBJ2-3, with 7 bases identical to TRBD1. The CDR3 runs 15 residues. V trimming: 3 bases; J trimming: 5 bases; junction bases outside the gene matches: 9. Germline V CDR1 and CDR2: SGHNT, YYREEE (reference sequence). CDR3 residues: CASSYRDSIKDTQYF. In nucleotides, the CDR3 is TGTGCCAGCAGCTACCGGGACAGTATTAAAGATACGCAGTATTTT.

The chain has TRBV5-4 and TRBJ2-1, with 10 bases identical to TRBD1. The CDR3 is 14 amino acids. The V and J ends lost 3 bases and 6 bases, in that order; junction bases with no gene match: 3. CDR1 is SGHNT, CDR2 YYREEE, per germline (reference sequence). DNA of the CDR3: TGTGCCAGCAGCTCCGGGACAGGGGTCAATGAGCAGTTCTTC. Translated: CASSSGTGVNEQFF.

The CDR3 protein is CASSIDNRGRSGANVLTF. DNA for the CDR3: TGTGCCAGTAGTATAGATAACAGGGGCCGCTCTGGGGCCAACGTCCTGACTTTC. The rearrangement uses TRBV19 and TRBJ2-6; 7 bases fit TRBD1. Trimming cost V 0 bases and J 0 bases; bases outside gene matches: 5. CDR3 length equals 18 residues. Germline V lookup: CDR1 LNHDA, CDR2 SQIVND (reference sequence).

This rearrangement joins TRBV6-5 to TRBJ1-3, with D uncertain. The CDR3 consists of 15 residues. With 0 bases removed from V and 4 bases from J, the gap between germline ends came to 10 bases. Germline loops: CDR1 MNHEY, CDR2 SVGAGI. In DNA, the CDR3 is TGTGCCAGCAGTTACTCGATAACGCGAGGAAACACCATATATTTT. It specifies CASSYSITRGNTIYF.

This clone was seen more than once but under ten times. V and J are TRBV5-1 and TRBJ2-7, with D possibly matching TRBD1 (6 bases). CDR1 is SGHRS, CDR2 YFSETQ, per germline. This CDR3 has 15 amino acids. Trimming removed 2 bases from V and 6 bases from J, with 18 bases in between. This CDR3 is CASSLASTEGGEQYF. The CDR3, as DNA: TGCGCCAGCAGCTTAGCTAGCACCGAAGGGGGCGAGCAGTACTTC.

The chain joins TRBV18 to TRBJ1-1; 7 bases fit TRBD1. V dropped 3 bases and J dropped 5; count of bases not matched to a gene: 3. There are 13 residues in the CDR3. CDR1 and CDR2 from the germline V gene are KGHSH and LQKENI. The CDR3 loop reads CASSPAGGTEAFF. As DNA, the CDR3 is TGTGCCAGCTCACCGGCAGGGGGGACTGAAGCTTTCTTT.

This sequence joins TRBV7-9 and TRBJ2-3, with a tentative D call TRBD2 (6 bases). Germline V CDR1 and CDR2: SEHNR, FQNEAQ (reference sequence). V gave up 6 bases and J gave up 2 bases, with 15 bases separating them. CDR3 length: 15 residues. The CDR3 nucleotides are TGTGCCAGCAGAGTCATGGCGGGACCCACAGATACGCAGTATTTT. This encodes CASRVMAGPTDTQYF.

The V gene is TRBV5-1, the J gene TRBJ1-1; possibly TRBD1 for D (5 bases). Between the trimmed V and J ends, which lost 4 bases and 3 bases, there was a span of 13 bases. The CDR3 covers 14 residues. Looked up from germline, CDR1 is SGHRS and CDR2 is YFSETQ. CDR3 DNA: TGCGCCAGCAGCCCATCGGGGGTCTACACTGAAGCTTTCTTT. Its protein is CASSPSGVYTEAFF.

The chain carries TRBV19 and TRBJ1-3, with a tentative D call TRBD1 (5 bases). The CDR3 sequence is 17 residues long. Trimming cost V 5 bases and J 1 base, with 18 bases left between them. Germline values: CDR1 LNHDA, CDR2 SQIVND (reference sequence). Here the CDR3 reads CASSVYGARSSGNTIYF. The CDR3 bases are TGTGCCAGTAGTGTCTATGGGGCACGATCTTCTGGAAACACCATATATTTT.

The chain joins TRBV7-8 to TRBJ2-2; 8 bases are shared with TRBD2. CDR3 length equals 16 residues. J gave up 7 bases and V 4 bases, and 11 bases lay outside the gene matches. CDR1 is SGHVS, CDR2 FQNEAQ, per germline. For the CDR3, the DNA is TGTGCCAGCAGCTCGAGACGCGGGGGGCATTTCGGGGAGCTGTTTTTT. It yields the protein CASSSRRGGHFGELFF.

The V and J genes are TRBV24-1 and TRBJ1-1, with unresolved D. The germline V gene encodes CDR1 KGHDR and CDR2 SFDVKD. Deletions cut 5 bases from V and 7 bases from J, with 13 bases between. The CDR3 length is 13 residues. The CDR3 sequence: CATSGTGGIEAFF. The CDR3, as DNA: TGTGCCACCAGTGGGACGGGAGGAATTGAAGCTTTCTTT.

The CDR3 reads CASSFEGRRSNEKLFF. The CDR3 region has the DNA TGTGCCAGCAGTTTTGAGGGGAGGCGGTCTAATGAAAAACTGTTTTTT. This chain connects TRBV28 to TRBJ1-4; possibly TRBD1 for D (5 bases). The CDR3 consists of 16 residues. Germline CDR1 MDHEN, CDR2 SYDVKM. V gave up 3 bases and J gave up 3 bases, with 14 bases separating them. The complete variable domain, with remaining parts taken from reference TRBV28 and TRBJ1-4, reads DVKVTQSSRYLVKRTGEKVFLECVQDMDHENMFWYRQDPGLGLRLIYFSYDVKMKEKGDIPEGYSVSREKKERFSLILESASTNQTSMYLCASSFEGRRSNEKLFFGSGTQLSVL.

This clone appeared a single time. CDR3 bases: TGTGCCATCCGTACGAGCTCCTACGAGCAGTACTTC. This codes for CAIRTSSYEQYF. The chain uses TRBV10-3 and TRBJ2-7; D not certain. The CDR3 has 12 residues. The germline V gene has CDR1 ENHRY and CDR2 SYGVKD. V lost 8 bases and J lost 0, with 8 bases in between.

Of note for this clone: Other nucleotide sequences in the sample specify the same CDR3. The CDR3 loop reads CASSRTSGSTDTQYF. For the CDR3, the DNA is TGTGCCAGCAGTCGAACTAGCGGGAGCACAGATACGCAGTATTTT. V usage is TRBV7-9 and J usage is TRBJ2-3; 9 positions agree with TRBD2. V trimming: 6 bases; J trimming: 0 bases; junction bases outside the gene matches: 4. Per the germline V gene, CDR1 is SEHNR and CDR2 is FQNEAQ (reference sequence). The CDR3 loop spans 15 amino acids.

This clone turned up a few times. V gene TRBV12-3 or TRBV12-4 combines with J gene TRBJ1-6; no firm D call. This CDR3 contains 11 residues. V shed 6 bases and J shed 7 bases, with 4 bases lying between them. CDR3 loop: CASRSNSPLHF. Here the CDR3 DNA reads TGTGCCAGCAGGTCAAATTCACCCCTCCACTTT.

The rearrangement joins TRBV28 to TRBJ2-7, with 8 nucleotides matching TRBD1. Looked up from germline, CDR1 is MDHEN and CDR2 is SYDVKM. The ends lost 5 bases at V and 4 bases at J; junction bases unmatched: 10. The length of the CDR3 is 15 residues. The CDR3 DNA reads as TGTGCCAGCAGTGCCGGGACAGGAGGTTTATACGAGCAGTACTTC. The encoded protein is CASSAGTGGLYEQYF.

The chain recombines TRBV5-4 with TRBJ2-1; 9 bases map to TRBD2. The germline CDR1 and CDR2 sequences are SGHNT and YYREEE (reference sequence). Trimming at V came to 0 bases and at J to 7 bases, leaving 20 bases not matched to a gene. The CDR3 spans 20 residues. The CDR3 DNA sequence: TGTGCCAGCAGCTTGGGTGGGTTGACCTCGGGCACTAGCGGGTGGAATGAGCAGTTCTTC. This encodes CASSLGGLTSGTSGWNEQFF.

This clone was counted once. This chain connects TRBV6-5 to TRBJ1-2; TRBD1 matches 7 bases. CDR1 MNHEY and CDR2 SVGAGI come from the germline V gene. Unmatched junction bases numbered 8, after V lost 11 bases and J lost 8 bases. The CDR3 consists of 11 residues. The CDR3 DNA reads as TGTGCCGCCCGACAGGGTTACGGCTACACCTTC. This gives the protein CAARQGYGYTF.

This clone was observed a handful of times. V gene TRBV2 combines with J gene TRBJ2-1, with D unresolved. This CDR3 comprises 16 residues. Trimming cost V 3 bases and J 4 bases, with 16 bases left between them. CDR1 SNHLY and CDR2 FYNNEI come from the germline V gene. For the CDR3, the DNA is TGTGCCAGCAGTGACTTGAGCACAGATAGTTACAATGAGCAGTTCTTC. Its translation: CASSDLSTDSYNEQFF.

This sequence joins TRBV7-3 and TRBJ2-2, with TRBD2 as a possible D gene (7 bases). This CDR3 comprises 15 residues. Germline V gives CDR1 SGHTA, CDR2 FQGTGA. The V end was cut by 5 bases, the J end by 6 bases, with 16 bases between. CDR3 sequence (DNA): TGTGCCAGCAGCCCAGTCACAGGGAGGGCCGGGGAGCTGTTTTTT. Translation: CASSPVTGRAGELFF.

V is TRBV5-1 and J is TRBJ2-1; TRBD2 agrees at 11 bases. Germline trimming cut 1 base from V and 4 bases from J; bases unmatched to any gene: 7. CDR1 SGHRS and CDR2 YFSETQ come from the germline V gene. The CDR3 consists of 17 residues. CDR3 in amino acids: CASSLRVAGGPYNEQFF. The CDR3 bases are TGCGCCAGCAGCTTGAGGGTAGCGGGGGGGCCGTACAATGAGCAGTTCTTC.

The chain recombines TRBV2 with TRBJ2-1; tentatively, D is TRBD2 (6 bases). From germline, CDR1 is SNHLY and CDR2 FYNNEI. The CDR3 length is 19 residues. The V and J ends lost 7 bases and 1 base respectively, with 26 bases between them. The DNA of the CDR3 is TGTGCCAGCAAAGTCATGGGGGACTTCTTTTTGGGGTCCTACAATGAGCAGTTCTTC. This sequence encodes CASKVMGDFFLGSYNEQFF. The full variable domain, its missing parts supplied by reference TRBV2 and TRBJ2-1, is EPEVTQTPSHQVTQMGQEVILRCVPISNHLYFYWYRQILGQKVEFLVSFYNNEISEKSEIFDDQFSVERPDGSNFTLKIRSTKLEDSAMYFCASKVMGDFFLGSYNEQFFGPGTRLTVL.

The chain uses TRBV9 and TRBJ2-7; 8 bases map to TRBD2. This CDR3 has 13 amino acids. Trimming removed 2 bases from V and 6 bases from J; junction bases left unmatched: 4. The germline gives CDR1 SGDLS, CDR2 YYNGEE. CDR3 sequence reads: CASSVREGTEQYF. CDR3 DNA sequence: TGTGCCAGCAGCGTTCGGGAGGGGACCGAGCAGTACTTC.